A single sample is the source of the 21 T cell receptor beta chains below, sequenced in a study of cytomegalovirus exposure and HLA in healthy donors (dated 2017 in TCRdb). Library prep was done by the immunoSEQ multiplex PCR assay. For the multiplex PCR, a mixture combining 60 forward primers for TCR Vbeta segments and 13 reverse primers for TCR Jbeta segments was used. The table comes from immuneACCESS by way of TCRdb, which keeps in-frame sequences with V and J called. Part of the clones is missing from these tables; in studies checked, under half for an unresolved V gene and the rest for unknown reasons. This sample lists roughly 120,000 clones; about 90% were detected once. Approximately 1.8% of the sample is held by the ten biggest clonotypes. Sequenced input: PBMCs. These receptors all stem from a man aged 35 to 55 in good health and CMV-seronegative.

The chain employs TRBV6-4 and TRBJ2-5, with D possibly TRBD1 on 6 matching bases. The CDR3 has 13 residues. Germline CDR1 reads MRHNA; CDR2 reads SNTAGT. Trimming left V 4 bases short and J 4 bases short, with 10 bases between. The CDR3 region is CASSARRGETQYF. The DNA of the CDR3 is TGTGCCAGCAGTGCTCGCAGGGGAGAGACCCAGTACTTC.

The chain employs TRBV6-4 and TRBJ2-7, with a possible D match to TRBD2 (7 bases). CDR3 length: 15 residues. Germline values: CDR1 MRHNA, CDR2 SNTAGT. V lost 7 bases and J 1 base, leaving 17 bases between the germline ends. Here the CDR3 reads CASTHGGTLSYEQYF. CDR3 coding DNA: TGTGCCAGCACTCACGGGGGGACATTGTCCTACGAGCAGTACTTC.

A single count supports this clone. The chain links TRBV10-2 to TRBJ1-5; 8 nucleotides match TRBD1. The germline CDR1 and CDR2 sequences are WSHSY and SAAADI. The ends lost 6 bases at V and 2 bases at J; junction bases unmatched: 6. This CDR3 is 15 amino acids long. The DNA of the CDR3 is TGCGCCAGCAGAGCTCCGGGACAGGGCAATCAGCCCCAGCATTTT. Its translation is CASRAPGQGNQPQHF.

This chain uses TRBV5-4 with TRBJ1-1; 10 bases line up with TRBD1. The CDR3 length is 12 residues. J was trimmed by 10 bases and V by 0 bases; bases with no gene match: 0. The V gene's germline CDR1 is SGHNT and CDR2 YYREEE (reference sequence). The CDR3 nucleotides are TGTGCCAGCAGCTTGGGGGACAGGGGAGCTTTCTTT. Amino acids: CASSLGDRGAFF.

The rearrangement joins TRBV5-4 to TRBJ1-4; 9 bases are a match to TRBD1. Germline lookup yields CDR1 SGHNT and CDR2 YYREEE (reference sequence). There are 14 residues in the CDR3. The V gene end was trimmed by 4 bases and the J gene end by 5 bases; junction bases not matched to a gene: 3. CDR3 DNA: TGTGCCAGCAGCACCGGGACAGGGAATGAAAAACTGTTTTTT. Amino acids: CASSTGTGNEKLFF. The full variable domain, rest sourced from reference TRBV5-4 and TRBJ1-4, is ETGVTQSPTHLIKTRGQQVTLRCSSQSGHNTVSWYQQALGQGPQFIFQYYREEENGRGNFPPRFSGLQFPNYSSELNVNALELDDSALYLCASSTGTGNEKLFFGSGTQLSVL.

J is TRBJ1-2 and V is TRBV5-1, with TRBD1 as a possible D gene (5 bases). CDR1 SGHRS and CDR2 YFSETQ come from the germline V gene. V shed 4 bases and J shed 8 bases, with 12 bases lying between them. The CDR3 has 12 residues. DNA of the CDR3: TGCGCCAGCAGCGAAGGGGCCGGCGGCTACACCTTC. Translating gives CASSEGAGGYTF.

The chain couples TRBV27 to TRBJ2-1; maybe TRBD2 (5 bases). The V gene's germline CDR1 is MNHEY and CDR2 SMNVEV (reference sequence). The ends were cut back, 1 base at V and 0 bases at J, with 10 bases in the middle. The CDR3 loop spans 16 amino acids. The CDR3 is CASSLLSGFSYNEQFF. The CDR3, as DNA: TGTGCCAGCAGTTTATTAAGCGGATTCTCCTACAATGAGCAGTTCTTC.

This clone was picked up a small number of times. V gene TRBV29-1 combines with J gene TRBJ2-7, with D possibly being TRBD2 (7 bases). This CDR3 is 15 amino acids long. The V and J ends lost 2 bases and 2 bases respectively, with 16 bases between them. Germline CDR1 reads SQVTM; CDR2 reads ANQGSEA. The CDR3 nucleotides read TGCAGCGTTGAACTAGAGGGGGGGAGGCCCTACGAGCAGTACTTC. This sequence encodes CSVELEGGRPYEQYF.

The chain uses TRBV16 and TRBJ1-5, with unresolved D. With 2 bases removed from V and 1 base from J, the gap between germline ends came to 9 bases. Germline CDR1 is KGHSY and CDR2 is FQNENV. This CDR3 spans 15 amino acids. In nucleotides, the CDR3 is TGTGCCAGCAGCCAAGGCGGGGTGAGCAATCAGCCCCAGCATTTT. Protein: CASSQGGVSNQPQHF.

This sequence joins TRBV6-1 and TRBJ2-5, with TRBD2 as a possible D gene (5 bases). V was pared by 4 bases and J by 5 bases, with 14 bases between. This CDR3 is 14 amino acids long. Germline V lookup: CDR1 MNHNS, CDR2 SASEGT. CDR3 residues: CASSAQLRGETQYF. In nucleotides, the CDR3 is TGTGCCAGCAGTGCTCAACTGAGAGGGGAGACCCAGTACTTC.

As DNA, the CDR3 is TGCGCCAGCAGCCAAAGAGCGGGTGGGGCCAACGTCCTGACTTTC. Residues: CASSQRAGGANVLTF. The rearrangement joins TRBV4-1 to TRBJ2-6; D is perhaps TRBD2 (6 bases). CDR1 is MGHRA, CDR2 YSYEKL, per germline. The CDR3 consists of 15 residues. V was trimmed by 2 bases and J by 3 bases, leaving 8 bases between them.

The CDR3 region has the DNA TGCGCCAGCAGCCGAGATCCCCAGGGGTCCCAGCCCCAGCATTTT. It is translated as CASSRDPQGSQPQHF. V gene TRBV4-3 combines with J gene TRBJ1-5; weak D call: TRBD1 (6 bases). This CDR3 is built from 15 residues. V was pared by 4 bases and J by 7 bases, with 17 bases between. Germline CDR1 LGHNA, CDR2 YSLEER.

V is TRBV5-1 and J is TRBJ2-3, with TRBD2 matching over 8 bases. CDR3 length: 18 amino acids. V lost 5 bases to trimming and J lost 0 bases; unmatched junction nucleotides: 14. Germline loops: CDR1 SGHRS, CDR2 YFSETQ. Here the CDR3 DNA reads TGCGCCAGCAGTCCCACGGGGAGCGGGGGTGTAAGCACAGATACGCAGTATTTT. Protein product: CASSPTGSGGVSTDTQYF.

This clone is a singleton in its sample. This chain links TRBV10-3 with TRBJ1-1; 9 nucleotides agree with TRBD1. The CDR3 is 13 amino acids. With V trimmed by 3 bases and J by 10 bases, 6 bases remained unmatched. The germline V gene encodes CDR1 ENHRY and CDR2 SYGVKD. The CDR3 sequence: CAISDQLDRGAFF. CDR3 nucleotides: TGTGCCATCAGTGACCAATTGGACAGGGGAGCTTTCTTT.

This chain uses TRBV6-6 with TRBJ1-1, with D possibly matching TRBD1 (5 bases). Looked up from germline, CDR1 is MNHNY and CDR2 is SVGAGI (reference sequence). V lost 4 bases and J 4 bases, leaving 13 bases between the germline ends. The CDR3 is 14 residues long. This CDR3 reads CASSSGGRSTEAFF. CDR3 coding DNA: TGTGCCAGCAGTTCGGGGGGGAGGAGCACTGAAGCTTTCTTT.

In this sample, this clone turned up a few times. The genes are TRBV5-1 and TRBJ2-1; TRBD2 might be the D (6 bases). This CDR3 region has 12 residues. Trimming left V 4 bases short and J 11 bases short, with 13 bases between. Germline V gene sequence: CDR1 SGHRS, CDR2 YFSETQ. The CDR3 here is CASSPGLTQQFF. In nucleotides, the CDR3 is TGCGCCAGCAGCCCTGGACTAACCCAGCAGTTCTTC. Looking up the rest from reference TRBV5-1 and TRBJ2-1 gives the full variable domain: KAGVTQTPRYLIKTRGQQVTLSCSPISGHRSVSWYQQTPGQGLQFLFEYFSETQRNKGNFPGRFSGRQFSNSRSEMNVSTLELGDSALYLCASSPGLTQQFFGPGTRLTVL.

V gene TRBV20-1 combines with J gene TRBJ2-1; 8 positions match TRBD2. Germline V gives CDR1 DFQATT, CDR2 SNEGSKA (reference sequence). The CDR3 spans 11 residues. The V segment lost 7 bases and the J segment 7 bases; nucleotides outside the gene matches: 3. DNA of the CDR3: TGCAGTGAGCGGGGGCCTAATGAGCAGTTCTTC. It is translated as CSERGPNEQFF.

The sample holds a few counts of this clone. The chain is built from TRBV2 and TRBJ1-4; D perhaps matches TRBD1 (5 bases). This CDR3 region has 15 residues. Trimming took off 6 bases at V and 8 bases at J, with 19 bases between the two ends. Germline values: CDR1 SNHLY, CDR2 FYNNEI. The CDR3 spells CASSEMGLRGEKLFF. The CDR3 bases are TGTGCCAGCAGCGAGATGGGCCTCCGGGGGGAAAAACTGTTTTTT.

This chain connects TRBV5-1 to TRBJ1-4; possibly TRBD1 for D (5 bases). CDR3 length equals 14 residues. Trimming removed 4 bases from V and 7 bases from J, with 14 bases in between. CDR1 and CDR2 (germline): SGHRS, YFSETQ. Here the CDR3 DNA reads TGCGCCAGCAGCACCTCGGGGCGGGGTGAAAAACTGTTTTTT. It is translated as CASSTSGRGEKLFF.

The chain joins TRBV7-7 to TRBJ1-6; a possible D gene is TRBD1 (5 bases). Trimming cost V 5 bases and J 6 bases, with 8 bases left between them. In germline, CDR1 is SSHAT, CDR2 FNYEAQ (reference sequence). This CDR3 contains 13 residues. In DNA form, the CDR3 reads TGTGCCAGCAGCGTGACAGTTAATTCACCCCTCCACTTT. This gives the protein CASSVTVNSPLHF. Full variable domain (missing parts from reference TRBV7-7 and TRBJ1-6): GAGVSQSPRYKVTKRGQDVTLRCDPISSHATLYWYQQALGQGPEFLTYFNYEAQPDKSGLPSDRFSAERPEGSISTLTIQRTEQRDSAMYRCASSVTVNSPLHFGNGTRLTVT.

V usage is TRBV6-1 and J usage is TRBJ1-1, with D uncertain. The CDR3 has 11 amino acids. Trimming removed 3 bases at V and 10 bases at J, with 9 bases between. Looked up from germline, CDR1 is MNHNS and CDR2 is SASEGT. The CDR3 region is CASSERVGAFF. The CDR3 coding sequence is TGTGCCAGCAGTGAGAGGGTTGGAGCTTTCTTT.